A single sample gave rise to the 7 T cell receptor beta chains below, sequenced in a study of beta chain features in type 1 diabetes. As every portion of the isolated RNA was reverse transcribed, the sequencing read expressed TCRB transcripts. Here immunoSEQ multiplex PCR was the method, and the copy in TCRdb shows in-frame clones only, minus some. The sample yields approximately 270,000 clones, roughly an eighth seen once. Their recognized antigens are unknown. General study points: TCRB CDR3s were moderately but significantly shorter in Type 1 diabetes patients in all four CD4+ subsets.

The sequenced sample was naive CD4+ T cells from blood. The receptors come from a young man with type 1 diabetes.

This clone was observed once. The DNA of the CDR3 is TGTGCCACCAGCAGGGTACGGGACAGCTCCTACGAGCAGTACTTC. Translation: CATSRVRDSSYEQYF. The rearrangement joins TRBV15 to TRBJ2-7, with 7 positions matching TRBD1. Germline values: CDR1 LNHNV, CDR2 YYDKDF (reference sequence). The CDR3 sequence is 15 residues long. J lost 0 bases, V lost 3 bases, and 5 bases had no gene match. Full variable domain (rest looked up from reference TRBV15 and TRBJ2-7): DAMVIQNPRYQVTQFGKPVTLSCSQTLNHNVMYWYQQKSSQAPKLLFHYYDKDFNNEADTPDNFQSRRPNTSFCFLDIRSPGLGDTAMYLCATSRVRDSSYEQYFGPGTRLTVT.

J is TRBJ1-2 and V is TRBV14, with D unclear. The ends were cut back, 1 base at V and 8 bases at J, with 14 bases in the middle. In germline, CDR1 is SGHDN, CDR2 FVKESK. This CDR3 region has 14 residues. The CDR3 region is CASSQVGSAGGYTF. In DNA form, the CDR3 reads TGTGCCAGCAGCCAAGTCGGCAGCGCCGGGGGCTACACCTTC.

The rearrangement uses TRBV19 and TRBJ1-5, with a possible D match to TRBD1 (5 bases). Trimming took off 3 bases at V and 7 bases at J, with 10 bases between the two ends. This CDR3 region has 13 residues. From germline, CDR1 is LNHDA and CDR2 SQIVND (reference sequence). The CDR3 region is CASSISGVQPQHF. CDR3 in DNA: TGTGCCAGTAGTATTTCGGGGGTCCAGCCCCAGCATTTT.

The rearrangement joins TRBV29-1 to TRBJ2-7; 8 bases fit TRBD1. The germline gives CDR1 SQVTM, CDR2 ANQGSEA. V shed 1 base, J shed 7 bases, and the junction held 6 bases outside the gene matches. The CDR3 sequence is 13 residues long. The CDR3 DNA is TGCAGCGTTGAAGGGCAGGGGGCTGGAGAGCAGTACTTC. It translates to CSVEGQGAGEQYF.

The gene calls are TRBV7-9 and TRBJ2-1, with 7 bases that match TRBD2. Looked up from germline, CDR1 is SEHNR and CDR2 is FQNEAQ (reference sequence). Germline trimming cut 2 bases from V and 4 bases from J; bases unmatched to any gene: 5. This CDR3 has 15 residues. In DNA form, the CDR3 reads TGTGCCAGCAGCTTATCGCGGGGGTGGTACAATGAGCAGTTCTTC. Its translation: CASSLSRGWYNEQFF.

J is TRBJ1-4 and V is TRBV30; D call uncertain. The CDR3 consists of 13 residues. The germline V gene has CDR1 GTSNPN and CDR2 SVGIG (reference sequence). Trimming took 1 base from V and 6 from J, leaving 9 bases between them. This chain's CDR3 is CAWSGQIDEKLFF. CDR3 sequence (DNA): TGTGCCTGGAGTGGGCAGATCGATGAAAAACTGTTTTTT.

The chain recombines TRBV9 with TRBJ2-5, with D perhaps matching TRBD1 (5 bases). Germline V CDR1 and CDR2: SGDLS, YYNGEE. This CDR3 spans 16 amino acids. The V and J ends lost 2 bases and 5 bases respectively, with 19 bases between them. The CDR3 sequence: CASSVTQAGLGETQYF. DNA for the CDR3: TGTGCCAGCAGCGTGACTCAGGCAGGGTTGGGGGAGACCCAGTACTTC.